This T cell receptor (beta chain) was documented in a study of blood T cell repertoires in COVID-19. This clone was picked up one time. V trimming: 4 bases; J trimming: 5 bases; junction bases outside the gene matches: 8. The V gene's germline CDR1 is LGHNA and CDR2 YNFKEQ. CDR3 length: 15 amino acids. Using immunoSEQ multiplex PCR, the repertoire was profiled, and TCRdb retains in-frame clones only, with some absent. Of roughly 250,000 clones in the sample, around nine tenths were seen once. The V and J genes are TRBV4-2 and TRBJ2-7; 10 nucleotides line up with TRBD1. This receptor was taken from a woman between 50 and 59 years old who had recovered from COVID-19. The sequenced sample consisted of PBMCs or T cells enriched from blood (not recorded which). CDR3 loop: CASSPRTGGQNEQYF. For the CDR3, the DNA is TGTGCCAGCAGCCCCAGGACAGGGGGACAAAACGAGCAGTACTTC.